This record looks at one T cell receptor (beta chain) sequence and its context. What it recognizes is unknown. The CDR3 loop spans 13 amino acids. Trimming cost V 4 bases and J 7 bases, with 11 bases left between them. CDR1 is GTSNPN, CDR2 SVGIG, per germline (reference sequence). Central memory, naive, regulatory and stem cell-like memory CD4+ cells were sorted by CD45RO/CCR7/CD25/CD127/CD95/CD27. These data are taken from a study of beta chain features in type 1 diabetes. Findings and limits, study-wide: Among all four CD4+ subsets, Type 1 diabetes patients had TCRB CDR3s that were moderately but significantly shorter.

The entirety of the isolated RNA underwent reverse transcription, so expressed TCRB transcripts were sequenced. Approximately 3.7 million reads per sample on average were obtained from naive, central memory and regulatory T cell samples. The assay was immunoSEQ multiplex PCR, and TCRdb's table has in-frame clones only and misses some. The sample records some 250,000 clones, approximately 15% being singletons. The chain is built from TRBV30 and TRBJ1-6; weak D call: TRBD1 (6 bases). What was sequenced was naive CD4+ T cells from blood. The sequence came from a man aged 25 to 40 with type 1 diabetes. The CDR3 loop reads CAWNRQENSPLHF. CDR3 sequence (DNA): TGTGCCTGGAATCGACAGGAGAATTCACCCCTCCACTTT.